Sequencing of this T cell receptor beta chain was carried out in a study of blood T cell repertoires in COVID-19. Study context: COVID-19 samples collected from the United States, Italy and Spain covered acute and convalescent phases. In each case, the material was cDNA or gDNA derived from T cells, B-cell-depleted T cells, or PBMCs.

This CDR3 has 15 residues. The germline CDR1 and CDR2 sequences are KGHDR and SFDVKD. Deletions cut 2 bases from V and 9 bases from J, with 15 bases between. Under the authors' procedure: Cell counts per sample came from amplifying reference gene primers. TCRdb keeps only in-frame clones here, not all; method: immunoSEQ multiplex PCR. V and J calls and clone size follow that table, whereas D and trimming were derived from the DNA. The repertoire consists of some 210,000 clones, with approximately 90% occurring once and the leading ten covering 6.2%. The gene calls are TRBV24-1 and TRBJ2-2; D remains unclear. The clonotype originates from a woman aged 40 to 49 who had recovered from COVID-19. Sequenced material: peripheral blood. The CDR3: CATSDSTSGDRELFF. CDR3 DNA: TGTGCCACCAGTGATTCGACCTCGGGTGACCGGGAGCTGTTTTTT.